The following is a T cell receptor (beta chain) sequence with its context. This clonotype was picked up many times. The clone's antigen remains unknown. Per-nucleotide qualities are absent, and no much larger clonotype sits a single base away. TCR beta CDR3 regions were amplified from RNA transcripts for repertoire sequencing. The first round was an RT-PCR using HTBI primers with the Qiagen OneStep RT-PCR kit, and this first round was followed by a second-round multiplex PCR, then size selection and purification. Libraries were sequenced on an Illumina HiSeq2000 using paired-end 100 bp reads. In the original analysis: SOAPnuke was used for read processing, and reads with adapters, uncalled bases, a mean Phred below 15, or no exact constant-primer or identifier match were discarded. High-quality paired reads were merged with COPE v1.2.5. Clonotypes were defined as unique nucleotide sequences and were aligned to IMGT TRB V, D and J references using MiTCR v1.1. The analysis was limited to V-J combinations with a frequency above 0.0001, which together covered approximately 99% of the repertoires. For each V-J combination, a TCR clonal expansion and chaos score was defined as F50 clonal expansion divided by the chaos observed in the TCRdist matrix. Welch's t-statistics and random forest were used to reduce the features to approximately 13 V-J combinations, which were then used as input to a naive Bayes classifier. Thyroid-blood repertoire similarity was quantified with the Morisita-Horn index. TCRdb reprocessing: public reads trimmed at Q25 with fastp, clones called with MiXCR, in-frame beta chains kept. Rows are combined by CDR3 protein, so each entry shows the most common genes and DNA. TCRdb's processing, not the authors' own work, is the source of the V and J calls. For this sample the table gives 500,000 to 800,000 distinct CDR3 sequences, of which more than 40% were detected only once. The ten biggest clones cover around 3% of the sample.

The data are from a study of Graves' ophthalmopathy and Graves' hyperthyroidism (dated by TCRdb to the late 2010s). Some background on the complete study: Peripheral blood was collected at initial diagnosis, before any treatment. Once sampling was done, hyperthyroidism patients were given methimazole at a starting dose of 30 mg daily, while ophthalmopathy patients were given high-dose intravenous methylprednisolone. The independent validation cohort included under 20 hyperthyroidism patients plus 17 patients who later progressed from hyperthyroidism to ophthalmopathy. In roughly 6 hyperthyroidism patients, the T-cell repertoire of thyroid tissue was compared with the T-cell repertoire of blood. In total, 135 blood samples were TCR-sequenced: around 42 ophthalmopathy, 80 or so hyperthyroidism and some 17 hyperthyroidism-to-ophthalmopathy patients. To explore V-J signatures distinguishing ophthalmopathy from hyperthyroidism, a discovery set of roughly 100 patients (roughly 45 ophthalmopathy, about 57 stable hyperthyroidism) was enrolled. TCR beta repertoire signatures were used to distinguish Graves' ophthalmopathy from Graves' hyperthyroidism and to predict progression to ophthalmopathy. Overall study results and their limits: In validation, the model predicted ophthalmopathy progression with about 64% sensitivity and 72% to 80% specificity; some 13 predicted patients were CT-confirmed with GO in a median of about 6.1 months. Most expanded thyroid clonotypes with a frequency above 0.001 also appeared in blood, which suggests that blood repertoires may reflect the immune response in the thyroid. Sample size was not statistically predetermined, and group allocation was not concealed from the investigators. In cross-validation, the 13-signature model distinguished ophthalmopathy from stable hyperthyroidism with about 87% sensitivity and about 84% specificity, and in the test set the corresponding values were 80% and 75%.

CDR1 and CDR2 were assigned from the germline V gene as MGHRA and YSYEKL. V is pared back by 1 base and J by 13 bases, with 8 bases lying between the germline termini. From its cysteine to its phenylalanine, the CDR3 spans 12 amino acids. Solely the CDR3 DNA is kept, with 36 bases framed from the first base. Ophthalmopathy patients were characterized by moderately to severely active disease, a Clinical Activity Score of at least 3, a NOSPECS grade of at least 4, and a disease duration under 3 months. Patients with other autoimmune diseases, uncontrolled infections, pregnancy or lactation were excluded from the study. Clinical symptoms, serum thyroxine, TRAb, thyroid ultrasound and orbital computed tomography were used for diagnosis. Ficoll-Paque density gradient centrifugation was used to isolate PBMCs from approximately 10 ml of fresh peripheral blood. Trizol reagent was used to extract the total RNA, and its quality was then checked on an Agilent 2100 Bioanalyzer.

Recombination joined TRBV4-1 with TRBJ1-6; the D gene cannot be named for sure. The receptor was derived from an adult man with Graves' ophthalmopathy. The sample comprised peripheral blood. The CDR3: CASSQVKSPLHF. The nucleotides read TGCGCCAGCAGCCAAGTTAAAAGTCCCCTCCACTTT.